The clone carrying this TCR beta chain was seen a handful of times. Its antigen is currently unknown. The data are from a study of response to subunit inactivated influenza vaccine. TCRdb passed the RT-PCR reads through MiXCR, listing each CDR3 protein once. The table records 200,000 to 250,000 distinct CDR3 sequences, 10% to 15% of them present only once. Study-wide findings and caveats: The authors suggested that every seasonal influenza vaccination recruits few new T cells.

The starting material was non-naive T cells sorted from PBMCs, obtained approximately 15 days before vaccination. The receptor was derived from a man aged 50 to 59 who received an inactivated influenza vaccine.

This CDR3 reads CSATRLGTEAFF. CDR3 bases: TGCAGTGCTACTCGGCTCGGGACTGAAGCTTTCTTT. V gene TRBV20-1 combines with J gene TRBJ1-1; D is unresolved. Trimming shortened V by 4 bases and J by 5 bases, and 11 bases separated the two germline ends. The germline CDR1 and CDR2 sequences are DFQATT and SNEGSKA (reference sequence). This CDR3 spans 12 amino acids.